This T cell receptor (beta chain) was identified in a study of identical twins. CDR1 and CDR2 from the germline V gene are SEHNR and FQNEAQ (reference sequence). The CDR3 sequence is 11 residues long. Trimming removed 5 bases from V and 10 bases from J, with 10 bases in between. As for this clonotype: As yet, its antigen is unknown.

Addition of a universal primer site occurred through template switching, and cDNA carried unique molecular identifiers. TCRdb recomputed calls from the 5' RACE reads with MiXCR, one row per CDR3 protein. The sample includes roughly 470,000 distinct CDR3 sequences, over 11% seen only once; the top ten take approximately 1%. Study conclusions and caveats: Analyses of zero insertions could be partly confounded by invariant MAIT and iNKT cells.

These data also featured in a second study, about yellow fever vaccine responses in identical twins.

The clonotype originates from a woman in her late teens or twenties in good health. The specimen was CD4+ T cells sorted from blood. V usage is TRBV7-9 and J usage is TRBJ2-3; D not resolved. Written as DNA, the CDR3 is TGTGCCAGCAGCCTCGGATGGCCGCAGTATTTT. This translates into CASSLGWPQYF.